Each of the 19 T cell receptor beta chains below was sequenced from the same sample in a study of OX40 agonist ivuxolimab in advanced cancers. TCRdb's table, derived via immunoSEQ multiplex PCR, lists solely in-frame clones and lacks some. The data show around 67,000 clones, about 87% seen once. The sequenced sample was CD4+ or CD8+ T cells sorted from blood, obtained in a trial of the OX40 agonist ivuxolimab. The source is an adult with an advanced solid tumor such as melanoma, head and neck, liver or kidney cancer.

The V call is TRBV28, the J call TRBJ2-7; 8 bases are shared with TRBD1. The CDR3 loop spans 14 amino acids. V gave up 6 bases and J gave up 5 bases; unmatched junction bases: 9. CDR1 is MDHEN, CDR2 SYDVKM, per germline. The CDR3 region is CASRPTGVRDEQYF. As DNA, the CDR3 is TGTGCCAGCAGACCGACAGGGGTACGGGACGAGCAGTACTTC.

V gene TRBV2 combines with J gene TRBJ1-2; no clear D. Germline CDR1 reads SNHLY; CDR2 reads FYNNEI. Trimming took 6 bases from V and 4 from J, leaving 18 bases between them. The CDR3 spans 15 residues. The CDR3, as DNA: TGTGCCAGCAGACCCGGTCGGGATGCGGGCTATGGCTACACCTTC. It codes for CASRPGRDAGYGYTF.

This clone appeared a few times. This chain joins TRBV7-9 and TRBJ1-1; D is undetermined. Germline V gene sequence: CDR1 SEHNR, CDR2 FQNEAQ (reference sequence). Trimming took 2 bases from V and 7 from J, leaving 8 bases between them. CDR3 length: 12 residues. The CDR3 DNA sequence: TGTGCCAGCAGCTTAACCCTGGGTGAAGCTTTCTTT. The encoded protein is CASSLTLGEAFF.

The CDR3 is CASSPRVAEQYF. CDR3 nucleotide sequence: TGTGCCAGCAGCCCCAGGGTGGCCGAGCAGTACTTC. The J gene is TRBJ2-7, the V gene TRBV5-5, with D possibly matching TRBD1 (5 bases). This CDR3 has 12 residues. The V end lost 4 bases, the J end lost 6 bases, and 11 bases lay between the germline ends. Germline-derived CDR1 and CDR2 are SGHKS and YYEKEE (reference sequence).

V gene TRBV4-1 combines with J gene TRBJ2-5; D gene unclear. The germline CDR1 and CDR2 sequences are MGHRA and YSYEKL. V was pared by 5 bases and J by 5 bases, with 9 bases between. This CDR3 is built from 12 residues. CDR3: CASSFLGETQYF. The CDR3 DNA follows: TGCGCCAGCAGCTTCCTGGGGGAGACCCAGTACTTC.

The chain combines TRBV19 with TRBJ2-1; D ambiguous. Germline CDR1 is LNHDA and CDR2 is SQIVND (reference sequence). With 4 bases removed from V and 4 bases from J, the gap between germline ends came to 5 bases. The CDR3 is 12 amino acids. The DNA for the CDR3 is TGTGCCAGTAGTACACGGTACAATGAGCAGTTCTTC. Its protein product is CASSTRYNEQFF.

The chain is built from TRBV28 and TRBJ1-5; TRBD1 might be the D (6 bases). The V gene lost 5 bases and the J gene lost 7 bases, with 15 bases spanning the gap. The CDR3 runs to 14 residues. Looked up from germline, CDR1 is MDHEN and CDR2 is SYDVKM. CDR3: CASSPVGRGQPQHF. The DNA for the CDR3 is TGTGCCAGCAGTCCCGTTGGGAGGGGGCAGCCCCAGCATTTT.

The gene calls are TRBV5-1 and TRBJ2-1; 11 bases are shared with TRBD2. Germline V lookup: CDR1 SGHRS, CDR2 YFSETQ. The CDR3 contains 17 residues. V was clipped by 4 bases and J by 6 bases; unmatched bases: 12. CDR3 region: CASSRMSLAGGGNEQFF. For the CDR3, the DNA is TGCGCCAGCAGCCGAATGTCATTAGCGGGAGGGGGCAATGAGCAGTTCTTC.

Points on this clone: Other DNA variants within this sample encode the same CDR3. The rearrangement joins TRBV14 to TRBJ2-1; possible D gene TRBD2, 5 bases. The V and J ends lost 1 base and 2 bases respectively, with 9 bases between them. CDR3 length: 15 residues. In germline, CDR1 is SGHDN, CDR2 FVKESK. CDR3 nucleotide sequence: TGTGCCAGCAGCCAAGTTAGGAGGACCTACAATGAGCAGTTCTTC. This gives the protein CASSQVRRTYNEQFF. The complete variable domain, with remaining parts taken from reference TRBV14 and TRBJ2-1, reads EAGVTQFPSHSVIEKGQTVTLRCDPISGHDNLYWYRRVMGKEIKFLLHFVKESKQDESGMPNNRFLAERTGGTYSTLKVQPAELEDSGVYFCASSQVRRTYNEQFFGPGTRLTVL.

The chain employs TRBV6-6 and TRBJ2-3; possible D gene TRBD1, 5 bases. The CDR3 consists of 15 residues. V was clipped by 7 bases and J by 1 base, with 15 bases between them. From germline, CDR1 is MNHNY and CDR2 SVGAGI (reference sequence). CDR3 in DNA: TGTGCCAGCAATCCTCAGGGCGTTGGCACAGATACGCAGTATTTT. Translated: CASNPQGVGTDTQYF.

The chain recombines TRBV2 with TRBJ1-5, with a possible D match to TRBD1 (5 bases). Germline values: CDR1 SNHLY, CDR2 FYNNEI. V was trimmed by 7 bases and J by 1 base, leaving 14 bases between them. The CDR3 totals 15 residues. The chain's CDR3 is CASNPQGKSNQPQHF. The CDR3 nucleotides read TGTGCCAGCAACCCCCAGGGTAAAAGCAATCAGCCCCAGCATTTT.

A single count supports this clone. The chain is built from TRBV18 and TRBJ1-3; D not resolved. CDR1 is KGHSH, CDR2 LQKENI, per germline. The CDR3 extends over 15 amino acids. Trimming took 0 bases from V and 0 from J, leaving 6 bases between them. The CDR3 DNA reads as TGTGCCAGCTCACCACCGGGTAGCTCTGGAAACACCATATATTTT. Translated, it gives CASSPPGSSGNTIYF.

J is TRBJ2-1 and V is TRBV30; D is perhaps TRBD1 (6 bases). Trimming removed 2 bases from V and 8 bases from J, with 7 bases in between. Germline values: CDR1 GTSNPN, CDR2 SVGIG (reference sequence). The CDR3 runs 11 residues. DNA of the CDR3: TGTGCCTGGAGTTACAGGGATGAGCAGTTCTTC. Its protein is CAWSYRDEQFF. Full variable domain (remainder filled in from reference TRBV30 and TRBJ2-1): SQTIHQWPATLVQPVGSPLSLECTVEGTSNPNLYWYRQAAGRGLQLLFYSVGIGQISSEVPQNLSASRPQDRQFILSSKKLLLSDSGFYLCAWSYRDEQFFGPGTRLTVL.

The CDR3 is CATGPRGISNTQYF. DNA for the CDR3: TGTGCCACGGGGCCTAGGGGGATATCAAATACGCAGTATTTT. The V and J genes are TRBV19 and TRBJ2-3, with D perhaps matching TRBD1 (6 bases). V was cut by 10 bases and J by 7 bases, with 21 bases left in between. Germline V gene sequence: CDR1 LNHDA, CDR2 SQIVND (reference sequence). The length of the CDR3 is 14 residues.

With regard to this clone: Germline and junction disagree at one end, which may indicate a read error. This CDR3 is also generated by other DNA sequences in the sample. This chain uses TRBV2 with TRBJ1-1; 10 nucleotides agree with TRBD1. CDR3 length equals 14 residues. Germline V gives CDR1 SNHLY, CDR2 FYNNEI. The CDR3 region has the DNA TGTGCCAGCCGGGGACAGGGGTGGGACACTGAAGCCTTCTTT. This codes for CASRGQGWDTEAFF.

The chain carries TRBV7-2 and TRBJ1-2, with 12 positions matching TRBD1. The trim removed 1 base at V and 3 bases at J, leaving 3 bases unmatched. The CDR3 is 16 residues long. Per germline, CDR1 SGHTA and CDR2 FQGNSA. CDR3 loop: CASSLGGQGAYYGYTF. CDR3 nucleotide sequence: TGTGCCAGCAGCTTAGGGGGACAGGGGGCTTACTATGGCTACACCTTC.

The rearrangement joins TRBV4-2 to TRBJ1-5; D gene uncertain. Trimming took off 1 base at V and 6 bases at J, with 10 bases between the two ends. CDR3 length: 14 amino acids. Looked up from germline, CDR1 is LGHNA and CDR2 is YNFKEQ. The CDR3 region has the DNA TGTGCCAGCAGCCAAGGTGCCAACCGTCAGCCCCAGCATTTT. Translating it yields CASSQGANRQPQHF.

The chain employs TRBV18 and TRBJ2-3; the D gene is possibly TRBD2 (6 bases). Per the germline V gene, CDR1 is KGHSH and CDR2 is LQKENI. The CDR3 totals 13 residues. V shed 2 bases and J shed 6 bases, with 9 bases lying between them. CDR3 amino acids: CASSPRRDDTQYF. The CDR3 bases are TGTGCCAGCTCACCAAGGAGGGATGATACGCAGTATTTT.

The chain links TRBV7-9 to TRBJ2-1, with D possibly matching TRBD1 (5 bases). The CDR3 totals 18 residues. Between the trimmed V and J ends, which lost 3 bases and 4 bases, there was a span of 22 bases. The germline V gene has CDR1 SEHNR and CDR2 FQNEAQ (reference sequence). The DNA for the CDR3 is TGTGCCAGCAGCTTCTCAGGGTTGGTCCCGGTCCTATACAATGAGCAGTTCTTC. It encodes CASSFSGLVPVLYNEQFF. Based on the CDR3 plus reference TRBV7-9 and TRBJ2-1, the full variable domain is DTGVSQNPRHKITKRGQNVTFRCDPISEHNRLYWYRQTLGQGPEFLTYFQNEAQLEKSRLLSDRFSAERPKGSFSTLEIQRTEQGDSAMYLCASSFSGLVPVLYNEQFFGPGTRLTVL.